This T cell receptor beta chain was recorded in a study of blood T cell repertoires in COVID-19. Here immunoSEQ multiplex PCR was the method, and the copy in TCRdb shows in-frame clones only, minus some. The sample yields around 300,000 clones, 80% to 90% seen once. CDR3 length: 15 residues. The ends were cut back, 4 bases at V and 7 bases at J, with 20 bases in the middle. CDR1 SGHDT and CDR2 YYEEEE come from the germline V gene. The sample taken for sequencing was peripheral blood. The receptor comes from a woman aged 30 to 39 with active or convalescent COVID-19. This chain connects TRBV5-6 to TRBJ2-5; D may be TRBD2 (6 bases). The CDR3 protein is CASSRDSRSFGTQYF. CDR3 DNA: TGTGCCAGCAGCCGGGACTCGAGGAGTTTCGGGACCCAGTACTTC.